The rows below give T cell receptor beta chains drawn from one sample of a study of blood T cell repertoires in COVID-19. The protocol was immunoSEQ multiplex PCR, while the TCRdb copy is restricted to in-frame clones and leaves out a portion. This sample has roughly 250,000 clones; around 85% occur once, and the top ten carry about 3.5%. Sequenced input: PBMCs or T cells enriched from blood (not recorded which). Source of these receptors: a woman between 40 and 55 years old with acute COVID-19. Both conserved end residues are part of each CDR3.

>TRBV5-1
CASSSTLAERADTQYF
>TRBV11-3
CASSLDQGYGAFF
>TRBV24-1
CATQGRAGTDTQYF
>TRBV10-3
CAIREGGLFGGYTF
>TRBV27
CASSTGHLSYEQYF
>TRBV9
CASSGGLAGTAYNEQFF
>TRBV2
CASSHRTSGDYNEQFF
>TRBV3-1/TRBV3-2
CASSDRGGETEAFF
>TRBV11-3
CASSLVVMSTGELFF
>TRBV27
CASRTGFGEAFF
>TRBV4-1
CASSRTSGTDTQYF
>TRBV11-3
CASSPKISGRTDTQYF
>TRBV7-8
CASSLPRGEQFF
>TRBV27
CASSLWASGRVPYNEQFF
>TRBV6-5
CAVRTSGRTGRFF
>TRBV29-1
CSVEDRGSTPDGTQYF
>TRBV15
CATSRGRQGALANQPQHF
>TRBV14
CASSQDLGQVNNEQFF
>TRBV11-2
CASSLRGGGNSGNTIYF
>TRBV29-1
CSVEGPRETSTDTQYF
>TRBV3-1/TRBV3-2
CASSQDRGTGEQYF
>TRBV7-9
CASSLKGLAGVRETQYF
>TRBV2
CASTAGTSGYNEQFF
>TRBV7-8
CASSKGLADTQYF
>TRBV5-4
CASSLGLAGGLDEQYF
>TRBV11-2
CASSFRSSYNEQFF
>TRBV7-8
CASSPSTPRHTDTQYF
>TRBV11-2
CASSLDAKGTQNTGELFF
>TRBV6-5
CASSRDRTNYGYTF
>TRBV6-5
CASSLASAGYNEQFF
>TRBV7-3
CASSLFTVLGGTEAFF
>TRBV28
CASSLGQGLRETQYF
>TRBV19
CASSILAGSEQFF
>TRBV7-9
CASSRDFETQYF
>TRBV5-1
CASSLNAGAVSPLHF
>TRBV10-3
CAISLRTSSNNEQFF
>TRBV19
CASRGPDTQYF
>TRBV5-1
CASSFPGAQVF
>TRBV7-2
CASSPARYQETQYF
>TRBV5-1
CASSLTSGSSDTQYF
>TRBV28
CASSSQVAGIYEQYF
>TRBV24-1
CATYDQRNNEQFF
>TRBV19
CASSIAAGGVNEQFF
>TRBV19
CASSPMGQNYGYTF
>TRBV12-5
CASGQGFEQFF
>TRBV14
CASSQGSRLTGNTIYF
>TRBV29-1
CSVERTDSGDTQYF
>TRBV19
CASSMGQGTYNSPLHF
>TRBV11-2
CASSLEATGQNYLRPYEQYF
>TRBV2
CASRGSGPLEQYF
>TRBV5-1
CASSLAGGVNEQFF